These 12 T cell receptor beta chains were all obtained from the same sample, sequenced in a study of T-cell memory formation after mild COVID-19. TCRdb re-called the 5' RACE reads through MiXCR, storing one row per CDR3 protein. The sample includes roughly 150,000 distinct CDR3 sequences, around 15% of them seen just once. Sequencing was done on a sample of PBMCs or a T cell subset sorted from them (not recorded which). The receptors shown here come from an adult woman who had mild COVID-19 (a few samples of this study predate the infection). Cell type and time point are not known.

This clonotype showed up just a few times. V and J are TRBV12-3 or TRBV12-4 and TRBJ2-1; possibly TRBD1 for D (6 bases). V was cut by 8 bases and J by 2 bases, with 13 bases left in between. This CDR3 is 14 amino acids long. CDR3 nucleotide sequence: TGTGCCAGCGCAAGGGGGAACACCTACAATGAGCAGTTCTTC. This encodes CASARGNTYNEQFF.

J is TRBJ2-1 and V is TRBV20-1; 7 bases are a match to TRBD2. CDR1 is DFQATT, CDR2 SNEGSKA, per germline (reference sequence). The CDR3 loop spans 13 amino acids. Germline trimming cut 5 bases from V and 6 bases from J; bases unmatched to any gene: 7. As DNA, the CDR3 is TGCAGTGCTCCACGCGGGAGACGCAATGAGCAGTTCTTC. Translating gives CSAPRGRRNEQFF.

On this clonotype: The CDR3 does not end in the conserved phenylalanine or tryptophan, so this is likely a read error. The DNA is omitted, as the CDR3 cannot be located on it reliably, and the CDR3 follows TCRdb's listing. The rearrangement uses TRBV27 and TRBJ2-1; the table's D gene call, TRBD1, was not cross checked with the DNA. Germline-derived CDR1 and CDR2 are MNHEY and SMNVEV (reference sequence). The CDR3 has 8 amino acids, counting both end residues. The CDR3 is CASRGQAL.

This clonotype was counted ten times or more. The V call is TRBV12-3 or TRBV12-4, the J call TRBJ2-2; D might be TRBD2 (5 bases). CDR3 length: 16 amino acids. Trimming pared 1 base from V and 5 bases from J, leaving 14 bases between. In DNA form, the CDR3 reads TGTGCCAGCAGTTTAGGCGGTTACGGGAAAACCGGGGAGCTGTTTTTT. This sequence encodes CASSLGGYGKTGELFF.

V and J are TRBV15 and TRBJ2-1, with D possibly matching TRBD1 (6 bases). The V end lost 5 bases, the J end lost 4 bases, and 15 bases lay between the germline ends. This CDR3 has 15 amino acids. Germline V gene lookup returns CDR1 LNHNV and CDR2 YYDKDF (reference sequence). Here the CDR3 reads CATSHTGIAYNEQFF. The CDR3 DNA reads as TGTGCCACCAGCCACACAGGGATTGCTTACAATGAGCAGTTCTTC.

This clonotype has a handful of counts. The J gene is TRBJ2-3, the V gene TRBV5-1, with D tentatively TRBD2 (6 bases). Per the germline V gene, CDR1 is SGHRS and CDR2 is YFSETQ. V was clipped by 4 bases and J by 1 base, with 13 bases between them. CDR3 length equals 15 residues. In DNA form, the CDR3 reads TGCGCCAGCAGCGGCGGTGGGGAGGGCACAGATACGCAGTATTTT. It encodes CASSGGGEGTDTQYF.

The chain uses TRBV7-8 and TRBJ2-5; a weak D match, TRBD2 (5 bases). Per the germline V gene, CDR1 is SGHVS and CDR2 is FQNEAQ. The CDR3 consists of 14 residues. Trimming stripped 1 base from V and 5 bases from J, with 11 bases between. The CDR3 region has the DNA TGTGCCAGCAGCTTAGACAGCGGAGTCGAGACCCAGTACTTC. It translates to CASSLDSGVETQYF.

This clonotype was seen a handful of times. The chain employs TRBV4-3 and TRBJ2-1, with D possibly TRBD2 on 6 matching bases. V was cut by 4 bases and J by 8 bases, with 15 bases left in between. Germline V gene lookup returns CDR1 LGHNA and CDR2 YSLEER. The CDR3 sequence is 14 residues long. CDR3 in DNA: TGCGCCAGCAGCCGTCGGACTATGGGCTATGAGCAGTTCTTC. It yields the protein CASSRRTMGYEQFF.

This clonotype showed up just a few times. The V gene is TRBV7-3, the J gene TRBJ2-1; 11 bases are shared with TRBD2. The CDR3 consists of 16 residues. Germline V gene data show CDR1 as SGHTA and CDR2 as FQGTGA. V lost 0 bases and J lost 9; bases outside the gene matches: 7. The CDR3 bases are TGTGCCAGCAGCTTAACCCCTAGCGGGGGGACAAGTGAGCAGTTCTTC. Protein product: CASSLTPSGGTSEQFF.

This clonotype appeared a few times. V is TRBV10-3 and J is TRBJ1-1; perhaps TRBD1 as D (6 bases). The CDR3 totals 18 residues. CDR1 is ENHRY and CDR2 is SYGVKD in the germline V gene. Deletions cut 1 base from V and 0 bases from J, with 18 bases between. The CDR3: CAISELDRILGMNTEAFF. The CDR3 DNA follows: TGTGCCATCAGTGAGTTGGACAGAATCCTCGGAATGAACACTGAAGCTTTCTTT.

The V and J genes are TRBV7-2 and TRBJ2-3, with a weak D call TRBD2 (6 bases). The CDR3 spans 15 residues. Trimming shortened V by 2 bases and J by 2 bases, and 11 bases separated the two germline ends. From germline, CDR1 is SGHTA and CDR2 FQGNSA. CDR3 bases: TGTGCCAGCAGCTTACCCCCGGGAGACACAGATACGCAGTATTTT. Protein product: CASSLPPGDTDTQYF.

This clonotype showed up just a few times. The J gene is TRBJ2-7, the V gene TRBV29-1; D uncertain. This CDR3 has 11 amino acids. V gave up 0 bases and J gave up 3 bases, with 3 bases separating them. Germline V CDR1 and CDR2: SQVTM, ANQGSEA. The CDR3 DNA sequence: TGCAGCGTTGAAGAAGACTACGAGCAGTACTTC. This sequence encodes CSVEEDYEQYF.